Listed here are 27 T cell receptor beta chains from one sample, sequenced in a study of beta chain features in type 1 diabetes. Expressed TCRB transcripts got sequenced, as all isolated RNA was reverse transcribed. The table came from immunoSEQ multiplex PCR; TCRdb's copy has only in-frame clones and leaves some out. The sample consists of 120,000 to 150,000 clones, over 9.5% of them appearing once. Input material: naive CD4+ T cells from blood. The receptors here all came from a man aged 18 to 35 in good health.

The rearrangement uses TRBV6-5 and TRBJ2-7; 7 nucleotides agree with TRBD1. Trimming at V came to 5 bases and at J to 1 base, leaving 5 bases not matched to a gene. There are 14 residues in the CDR3. Germline CDR1 MNHEY, CDR2 SVGAGI. The CDR3 here is CASSIEGQSYEQYF. CDR3 bases: TGTGCCAGCAGTATCGAGGGACAGTCCTACGAGCAGTACTTC.

This clone came up a few times. The chain recombines TRBV6-1 with TRBJ1-6; maybe TRBD1 (5 bases). V lost 6 bases and J lost 9, with 6 bases in between. This CDR3 comprises 11 residues. CDR1 MNHNS and CDR2 SASEGT come from the germline V gene. The CDR3 coding sequence is TGTGCCAGCAGCACAGGTTCACCCCTCCACTTT. Its translation: CASSTGSPLHF.

In its sample, this clone was seen a few times. The chain recombines TRBV18 with TRBJ2-5; 7 nucleotides line up with TRBD1. Per the germline V gene, CDR1 is KGHSH and CDR2 is LQKENI. The CDR3 is made up of 17 amino acids. V dropped 7 bases and J dropped 5; count of bases not matched to a gene: 19. CDR3 bases: TGTGCCAGCTACAATCGACCCGGACAGGAGAGCACGGAGACCCAGTACTTC. Amino acids: CASYNRPGQESTETQYF.

V and J are TRBV28 and TRBJ2-3, with D maybe TRBD1 (6 bases). The CDR3 has 14 amino acids. Trimming cost V 3 bases and J 5 bases, with 12 bases left between them. Germline V gene lookup returns CDR1 MDHEN and CDR2 SYDVKM. CDR3 coding DNA: TGTGCCAGCAGTTTGGGGGCCGTGGTAGATACGCAGTATTTT. Translated, it gives CASSLGAVVDTQYF.

The chain links TRBV5-4 to TRBJ2-3; 13 bases fit TRBD2. The CDR3 is 18 residues long. Unmatched junction bases numbered 9, after V lost 4 bases and J lost 1 base. Germline CDR1 and CDR2: SGHNT and YYREEE (reference sequence). This CDR3 reads CASSPGGGLAGGTDTQYF. The CDR3 DNA sequence: TGTGCCAGCAGCCCGGGGGGCGGACTAGCGGGGGGCACAGATACGCAGTATTTT.

This clone was observed a single time. The gene calls are TRBV6-5 and TRBJ1-2; weak D call: TRBD1 (5 bases). This CDR3 has 16 residues. Germline assignment: CDR1 MNHEY and CDR2 SVGAGI. V lost 0 bases and J 6 bases, leaving 17 bases between the germline ends. CDR3 in amino acids: CASSYSLTGRANGYTF. CDR3 DNA sequence: TGTGCCAGCAGTTACTCGCTGACGGGCAGGGCCAATGGCTACACCTTC.

The chain combines TRBV6-6 with TRBJ2-3; 13 nucleotides line up with TRBD2. The germline CDR1 and CDR2 sequences are MNHNY and SVGAGI (reference sequence). The CDR3 runs 14 residues. V was clipped by 5 bases and J by 5 bases; unmatched bases: 1. CDR3 region: CASSRTSGGDTQYF. CDR3 DNA sequence: TGTGCCAGCAGTCGGACTAGCGGGGGAGATACGCAGTATTTT.

In its sample, this clone was seen once. The chain joins TRBV6-6 to TRBJ1-5; D is unclear. The V end lost 2 bases, the J end lost 7 bases, and 15 bases lay between the germline ends. The CDR3 contains 15 residues. Per the germline V gene, CDR1 is MNHNY and CDR2 is SVGAGI (reference sequence). Here the CDR3 DNA reads TGTGCCAGCAGTTACGGGTCTGTTGTCGGGCAGCCCCAGCATTTT. Translating gives CASSYGSVVGQPQHF.

This chain connects TRBV6-5 to TRBJ2-1, with TRBD2 identical over 15 bases. The CDR3 runs 15 residues. Trimming cost V 6 bases and J 6 bases; bases outside gene matches: 3. Germline values: CDR1 MNHEY, CDR2 SVGAGI. The CDR3 reads CASSRTSGGVNEQFF. The CDR3 DNA follows: TGTGCCAGCAGCCGGACTAGCGGGGGGGTCAATGAGCAGTTCTTC.

The chain couples TRBV11-3 to TRBJ2-1; D gene uncertain. The CDR3 runs 14 residues. Germline-derived CDR1 and CDR2 are SGHNT and YENEEA. The V end was cut by 0 bases, the J end by 4 bases, with 7 bases between. CDR3 bases: TGTGCCAGCAGCTTAGAGTCCAGGTACAATGAGCAGTTCTTC. It is translated as CASSLESRYNEQFF.

V usage is TRBV10-1 and J usage is TRBJ2-5; D is uncertain. The CDR3 sequence is 12 residues long. Deletions cut 6 bases from V and 0 bases from J, with 5 bases between. Germline lookup yields CDR1 WNHNN and CDR2 SYGVQD (reference sequence). This CDR3 is CASSNHQETQYF. Written as DNA, the CDR3 is TGCGCCAGCAGCAATCACCAAGAGACCCAGTACTTC.

The chain joins TRBV4-3 to TRBJ2-1; D unresolved. CDR1 is LGHNA, CDR2 YSLEER, per germline. This CDR3 region has 15 residues. Trimming removed 0 bases at V and 5 bases at J, with 11 bases between. CDR3 sequence (DNA): TGCGCCAGCAGCCAAGAGGCAGGCTTTAACAATGAGCAGTTCTTC. It specifies CASSQEAGFNNEQFF.

In this sample, this clone turned up a few times. The chain links TRBV6-5 to TRBJ2-2, with TRBD2 as a possible D gene (7 bases). The germline V gene has CDR1 MNHEY and CDR2 SVGAGI. The CDR3 has 15 residues. Trimming took 8 bases from V and 4 from J, leaving 17 bases between them. In nucleotides, the CDR3 is TGTGCCAGCGGAAGGGGGGGGGCCAGCACCGGGGAGCTGTTTTTT. Its translation: CASGRGGASTGELFF.

The V and J genes are TRBV19 and TRBJ1-5, with 11 bases lining up with TRBD1. V gave up 10 bases and J gave up 3 bases; unmatched junction bases: 5. CDR1 is LNHDA and CDR2 is SQIVND in the germline V gene (reference sequence). This CDR3 has 14 residues. CDR3 region: CATWTGGFNQPQHF. Written as DNA, the CDR3 is TGTGCCACCTGGACAGGGGGCTTCAATCAGCCCCAGCATTTT. The full variable domain, with the rest looked up from reference TRBV19 and TRBJ1-5, is DGGITQSPKYLFRKEGQNVTLSCEQNLNHDAMYWYRQDPGQGLRLIYYSQIVNDFQKGDIAEGYSVSREKKESFPLTVTSAQKNPTAFYLCATWTGGFNQPQHFGDGTRLSIL.

The gene calls are TRBV11-2 and TRBJ2-5; the D gene is possibly TRBD2 (5 bases). The DNA end favors TRBJ2-7, so the J call may be wrong. The germline V gene has CDR1 SGHAT and CDR2 FQNNGV. The CDR3 is 15 amino acids. This chain's CDR3 is CASSAREGSPYEQYF. CDR3 coding DNA: TGTGCCAGCAGCGCACGGGAAGGGTCCCCCTACGAGCAGTACTTC.

This clone was observed a handful of times. The chain is built from TRBV7-2 and TRBJ2-5, with TRBD1 identical over 11 bases. The J call is doubtful: the DNA matches TRBJ2-7 better. CDR1 SGHTA and CDR2 FQGNSA come from the germline V gene. The CDR3 is made up of 16 amino acids. CDR3 in amino acids: CASSHHPGTGGTEQYF. CDR3 nucleotide sequence: TGTGCCAGCAGCCATCATCCCGGGACAGGGGGGACCGAGCAGTACTTC.

About this clone: This may arise from a read error, as a much more abundant clone is one base away. This chain links TRBV7-3 with TRBJ2-7; 7 bases are shared with TRBD1. CDR1 and CDR2 from the germline V gene are SGHTA and FQGTGA. The V gene end was trimmed by 5 bases and the J gene end by 2 bases; junction bases not matched to a gene: 3. CDR3 length: 13 residues. The CDR3 bases are TGTGCCAGCAGCCCGGGACAGCCCTACGAGCAGTACTTC. This encodes CASSPGQPYEQYF.

V and J are TRBV11-2 and TRBJ2-1, with 13 bases aligning to TRBD2. Germline CDR1 reads SGHAT; CDR2 reads FQNNGV. The CDR3 totals 14 residues. V shed 3 bases, J shed 15 bases, and the junction held 8 bases outside the gene matches. CDR3 protein: CASSFGLAGVPPFF. The CDR3 DNA reads as TGTGCCAGCAGCTTCGGACTAGCGGGGGTCCCGCCGTTCTTC. The full variable domain, its missing parts supplied by reference TRBV11-2 and TRBJ2-1, is EAGVAQSPRYKIIEKRQSVAFWCNPISGHATLYWYQQILGQGPKLLIQFQNNGVVDDSQLPKDRFSAERLKGVDSTLKIQPAKLEDSAVYLCASSFGLAGVPPFFGPGTRLTVL.

V is TRBV18 and J is TRBJ2-2; possible D gene TRBD2, 5 bases. CDR1 is KGHSH, CDR2 LQKENI, per germline. The V gene lost 1 base and the J gene lost 2 bases, with 11 bases spanning the gap. The CDR3 has 16 amino acids. CDR3 DNA sequence: TGTGCCAGCTCACCACTTGGAGGCAGAAACACCGGGGAGCTGTTTTTT. Translating it yields CASSPLGGRNTGELFF.

This clone was detected a few times. This chain connects TRBV19 to TRBJ2-1; TRBD1 might be the D (5 bases). Germline V gene sequence: CDR1 LNHDA, CDR2 SQIVND (reference sequence). This CDR3 has 15 amino acids. Trimming shortened V by 6 bases and J by 8 bases, and 20 bases separated the two germline ends. CDR3 nucleotide sequence: TGTGCCAGTAGCCACAAGCCGCCCGACAGCGATGAGCAGTTCTTC. This codes for CASSHKPPDSDEQFF.

J is TRBJ2-3 and V is TRBV27; 9 positions agree with TRBD2. The CDR3 runs 19 residues. Germline CDR1 reads MNHEY; CDR2 reads SMNVEV (reference sequence). V gave up 0 bases and J gave up 6 bases; unmatched junction bases: 16. CDR3 bases: TGTGCCAGCAGTTTATCGGGGCCGCGGGGGGGCTCTAGCGGCGATACGCAGTATTTT. Its translation: CASSLSGPRGGSSGDTQYF.

This clone was detected many times. The chain joins TRBV18 to TRBJ1-2; a weak D match, TRBD1 (6 bases). Germline values: CDR1 KGHSH, CDR2 LQKENI. The CDR3 has 14 amino acids. Trimming shortened V by 0 bases and J by 7 bases, and 12 bases separated the two germline ends. This CDR3 is CASSPPWGRFGYTF. The CDR3 DNA reads as TGTGCCAGCTCACCACCCTGGGGGCGCTTTGGCTACACCTTC.

This clone was picked up a small number of times. J is TRBJ2-5 and V is TRBV6-1; tentatively, D is TRBD2 (5 bases). The CDR3 sequence is 14 residues long. The V end lost 0 bases, the J end lost 5 bases, and 10 bases lay between the germline ends. CDR1 is MNHNS and CDR2 is SASEGT in the germline V gene. CDR3 region: CASSEAFRGETQYF. Written as DNA, the CDR3 is TGTGCCAGCAGTGAAGCCTTTCGGGGTGAGACCCAGTACTTC.

The rearrangement joins TRBV5-1 to TRBJ2-2, with D perhaps matching TRBD2 (6 bases). The V end lost 7 bases, the J end lost 0 bases, and 10 bases lay between the germline ends. The CDR3 contains 14 residues. The germline V gene has CDR1 SGHRS and CDR2 YFSETQ. CDR3 protein: CASRRRANTGELFF. For the CDR3, the DNA is TGCGCCAGCCGGAGGAGGGCGAACACCGGGGAGCTGTTTTTT.

There are many counts of this clone. This sequence joins TRBV18 and TRBJ2-2; D is ambiguous. From germline, CDR1 is KGHSH and CDR2 LQKENI. The CDR3 is made up of 15 amino acids. The V and J ends lost 2 bases and 0 bases respectively, with 7 bases between them. The CDR3 loop reads CASSPTQTNTGELFF. DNA for the CDR3: TGTGCCAGCTCACCAACACAGACGAACACCGGGGAGCTGTTTTTT.

This clone was seen repeatedly, ten times or more. The rearrangement joins TRBV5-1 to TRBJ2-7, with no clear D. This CDR3 has 8 amino acids. From germline, CDR1 is SGHRS and CDR2 YFSETQ. As DNA, the CDR3 is TGCGCCAGCAGCTTGGCCCCGGTC. It encodes CASSLAPV.

This clone has just a few counts. The gene calls are TRBV7-6 and TRBJ2-5; possibly TRBD2 for D (5 bases). From germline, CDR1 is SGHVS and CDR2 FNYEAQ. V was cut by 5 bases and J by 5 bases, with 9 bases left in between. There are 12 residues in the CDR3. CDR3 loop: CASSPSGETQYF. CDR3 in DNA: TGTGCCAGCAGCCCATCGGGGGAGACCCAGTACTTC.